A single sample is the source of the 4 T cell receptor beta chains below, sequenced in a study of radiotherapy plus CTLA-4 blockade in lung cancer. The repertoire was sequenced with immunoSEQ multiplex PCR; TCRdb's copy has only in-frame clones and lacks some. There are roughly 76,000 clones in the sample; roughly 74% occur only once, and 9.9% lies in the top ten. The sample consisted of peripheral blood, taken from a patient treated with radiotherapy plus ipilimumab. These receptors originate from a human donor with non-small cell lung cancer whose response to radiotherapy plus ipilimumab could not be evaluated.

This chain links TRBV6-1 with TRBJ2-5; 7 positions agree with TRBD1. This CDR3 has 15 amino acids. Germline assignment: CDR1 MNHNS and CDR2 SASEGT. Trimming cost V 6 bases and J 2 bases; bases outside gene matches: 9. The CDR3 region is CASRKTGVLQETQYF. CDR3 coding DNA: TGTGCCAGCAGAAAAACAGGGGTATTACAAGAGACCCAGTACTTC.

The V call is TRBV5-8, the J call TRBJ1-2; 9 bases match TRBD1. The V gene's germline CDR1 is SGHTS and CDR2 YDEGEE. The CDR3 extends over 15 amino acids. J was trimmed by 1 base and V by 3 bases; bases with no gene match: 4. The CDR3 protein is CASSSGTGLNYGYTF. CDR3 DNA sequence: TGTGCCAGCAGCTCTGGGACAGGGCTTAACTATGGCTACACCTTC.

V usage is TRBV7-3 and J usage is TRBJ2-1, with D perhaps TRBD1 (6 bases). Germline CDR1 and CDR2: SGHTA and FQGTGA. The CDR3 is 16 amino acids. V gave up 5 bases and J gave up 2 bases, with 16 bases separating them. The DNA of the CDR3 is TGTGCCAGCAGCCGATCCCCGGACAGAACCTACAATGAGCAGTTCTTC. It yields the protein CASSRSPDRTYNEQFF.

This clone showed up just a few times. V is TRBV6-5 and J is TRBJ2-7; weak D call: TRBD1 (6 bases). Trimming removed 5 bases from V and 4 bases from J, with 9 bases in between. There are 12 residues in the CDR3. Germline CDR1 and CDR2: MNHEY and SVGAGI. This CDR3 reads CASSEGGYEQYF. The CDR3 DNA reads TGTGCCAGCAGTGAAGGGGGATACGAGCAGTACTTC.